This T cell receptor beta chain comes out of a study of blood T cell repertoires in COVID-19. V was trimmed by 8 bases and J by 6 bases, leaving 16 bases between them. The CDR3 is 13 amino acids. In germline, CDR1 is SEHNR, CDR2 FQNEAQ (reference sequence). TCRdb keeps only in-frame clones here, not all; method: immunoSEQ multiplex PCR. Found here are under 200,000 clones, approximately 86% of them singletons; the top ten hold nearly 8.5%. This receptor was obtained from a man aged 60-69 years with acute or convalescent COVID-19. Sequenced input: peripheral blood. The V and J genes are TRBV7-9 and TRBJ1-1; no clear D gene. CDR3 amino acids: CASEREIEAEAFF. The CDR3 DNA reads TGTGCCAGCGAGAGGGAGATCGAGGCTGAAGCTTTCTTT.